The next 27 T cell receptor beta chains were all read from a single sample in a study of T cell responses to AZD1222 COVID-19 vaccine (dated by TCRdb to the early 2020s). The time point label corresponds to: baseline before first vaccination. Libraries were constructed by the immunoSEQ multiplex PCR assay. TCRdb obtained this table from immuneACCESS and retained in-frame rearrangements with V and J assigned. These tables miss some clones; where compared with another copy, unresolved V genes account for less than half of the shortfall, and the remainder is unexplained. For this sample there are approximately 88,000 clones; about 90% appear just once. Jointly, the top ten make up 5.2% of the sample. This sample comprised peripheral blood, obtained on day 0 of AZD1222 vaccination. The receptors shown here come from an adult in good health.

CDR3: CASNFGTASRQPQHF. The CDR3, as DNA: TGTGCCAGCAACTTCGGGACGGCCAGCAGGCAGCCCCAGCATTTT. The chain joins TRBV28 to TRBJ1-5; tentative D call: TRBD1 (5 bases). The CDR3 contains 15 residues. Germline CDR1 reads MDHEN; CDR2 reads SYDVKM. Deletions cut 7 bases from V and 7 bases from J, with 20 bases between.

The genes are TRBV3-1 (or the pseudogene TRBV3-2) and TRBJ1-1; 8 bases are a match to TRBD1. V dropped 4 bases and J dropped 6; count of bases not matched to a gene: 7. The CDR3 is 14 residues long. Germline CDR1 LGHDT, CDR2 YNNKEL (reference sequence). CDR3 amino acids: CASSPRDRTAEAFF. As DNA, the CDR3 is TGTGCCAGCAGCCCTCGGGACAGGACCGCTGAAGCTTTCTTT.

This chain uses TRBV12-3 or TRBV12-4 with TRBJ2-7; a weak D match, TRBD1 (6 bases). The CDR3 runs 13 residues. V was clipped by 5 bases and J by 7 bases, with 15 bases between them. CDR3 residues: CASSINPTGEQYF. CDR3 DNA sequence: TGTGCCAGCAGTATTAATCCTACAGGGGAGCAGTACTTC.

V usage is TRBV19 and J usage is TRBJ1-2; D is ambiguous. Germline V gene lookup returns CDR1 LNHDA and CDR2 SQIVND (reference sequence). The V gene lost 3 bases and the J gene lost 4 bases, with 12 bases spanning the gap. The CDR3 spans 14 residues. CDR3 residues: CASSIGRAAYGYTF. DNA of the CDR3: TGTGCCAGTAGTATTGGGCGGGCAGCCTATGGCTACACCTTC.

This clone was observed a handful of times. V usage is TRBV19 and J usage is TRBJ2-7, with D unresolved. V was shortened by 5 bases and J by 0 bases, with 14 bases between the two germline ends. This CDR3 is 15 amino acids long. CDR1 LNHDA and CDR2 SQIVND come from the germline V gene (reference sequence). In DNA, the CDR3 is TGTGCCAGTAGTCCCCGTCCAATTAGCTCCTACGAGCAGTACTTC. This gives the protein CASSPRPISSYEQYF.

The V call is TRBV12-5, the J call TRBJ2-1; D unclear. The germline V gene has CDR1 LGHNT and CDR2 FRNRAP. V shed 3 bases and J shed 8 bases, with 8 bases lying between them. CDR3 size: 12 residues. Written as DNA, the CDR3 is TGTGCTAGTGGTTTCCAGGTGGATGAGCAGTTCTTC. This codes for CASGFQVDEQFF.

This rearrangement joins TRBV7-9 to TRBJ1-6; unclear D gene. The germline V gene encodes CDR1 SEHNR and CDR2 FQNEAQ (reference sequence). The CDR3 extends over 14 amino acids. Trimming shortened V by 5 bases and J by 5 bases, and 10 bases separated the two germline ends. The CDR3 nucleotides read TGTGCCAGCAGCCCTGATTGGGATAATTCACCCCTCCACTTT. It is translated as CASSPDWDNSPLHF.

The chain combines TRBV3-1 (or the pseudogene TRBV3-2) with TRBJ2-7, with D possibly matching TRBD2 (5 bases). The CDR3 covers 13 residues. V was pared by 1 base and J by 3 bases, with 7 bases between. Germline values: CDR1 LGHDT, CDR2 YNNKEL (reference sequence). Written as DNA, the CDR3 is TGTGCCAGCAGCCAAGGGGAGATCTACGAGCAGTACTTC. It encodes CASSQGEIYEQYF.

This chain uses TRBV18 with TRBJ2-7; 8 bases agree with TRBD2. Trimming took 8 bases from V and 2 from J; bases not matched to a gene: 5. Germline CDR1 is KGHSH and CDR2 is LQKENI. The CDR3 has 13 amino acids. CDR3 sequence reads: CASRPTSAYEQYF. CDR3 nucleotides: TGTGCCAGCCGCCCGACTAGCGCCTACGAGCAGTACTTC.

The V and J genes are TRBV15 and TRBJ2-5; D uncertain. V dropped 0 bases and J dropped 3 bases, with 5 bases sitting between them. The CDR3 runs to 13 residues. Germline V gives CDR1 LNHNV, CDR2 YYDKDF (reference sequence). CDR3 region: CATSRDEEETQYF. CDR3 bases: TGTGCCACCAGCAGAGATGAAGAAGAGACCCAGTACTTC.

CDR3 loop: CASSQGRSSYNSPLHF. Here the CDR3 DNA reads TGTGCCAGCAGCCAAGGGAGGAGCTCCTATAATTCACCCCTCCACTTT. V gene TRBV4-2 combines with J gene TRBJ1-6; D unclear. The CDR3 has 16 residues. Germline V gene lookup returns CDR1 LGHNA and CDR2 YNFKEQ. The V and J ends lost 1 base and 0 bases respectively, with 7 bases between them.

V and J are TRBV6-5 and TRBJ1-6; a weak D match, TRBD1 (6 bases). The CDR3 runs to 14 residues. CDR1 is MNHEY and CDR2 is SVGAGI in the germline V gene. Trimming cost V 6 bases and J 11 bases, with 17 bases left between them. DNA of the CDR3: TGTGCCAGCAGCAAATTAGGGGGTAGGCCACCCCTCCACTTT. Its protein product is CASSKLGGRPPLHF.

V gene TRBV10-3 combines with J gene TRBJ2-2; TRBD1 aligns across 9 bases. The V gene end was trimmed by 1 base and the J gene end by 6 bases; junction bases not matched to a gene: 6. Germline assignment: CDR1 ENHRY and CDR2 SYGVKD. The length of the CDR3 is 16 residues. The CDR3 bases are TGTGCCATCAGTGAGTGGGACAGGGAGGGACCCGGGGAGCTGTTTTTT. This translates into CAISEWDREGPGELFF.

The genes are TRBV4-1 and TRBJ2-2; D ambiguous. CDR1 is MGHRA, CDR2 YSYEKL, per germline. CDR3 size: 11 residues. The ends were cut back, 8 bases at V and 6 bases at J, with 7 bases in the middle. For the CDR3, the DNA is TGCGCCAGCGGGCGGTCCGGGGAGCTGTTTTTT. Its protein product is CASGRSGELFF.

CDR3 coding DNA: TGCGCCAGCAGACTAGCGGGAGGAGAAGGTGGGACCAAAAACATTCAGTACTTC. It yields the protein CASRLAGGEGGTKNIQYF. The J gene is TRBJ2-4, the V gene TRBV4-1; 12 bases agree with TRBD2. This CDR3 contains 18 residues. Trimming took 6 bases from V and 2 from J; bases not matched to a gene: 11. Germline CDR1 and CDR2: MGHRA and YSYEKL.

The V and J genes are TRBV27 and TRBJ1-1; 7 bases are shared with TRBD1. CDR1 is MNHEY, CDR2 SMNVEV, per germline (reference sequence). The CDR3 has 14 residues. Trimming took 6 bases from V and 5 from J; bases not matched to a gene: 9. DNA for the CDR3: TGTGCCAGCAGCCAGACAGGGAGGGGGACTGAAGCTTTCTTT. Its protein product is CASSQTGRGTEAFF.

The chain recombines TRBV5-1 with TRBJ2-5; 9 nucleotides agree with TRBD2. V lost 0 bases and J lost 2; bases outside the gene matches: 5. This CDR3 is 16 amino acids long. In germline, CDR1 is SGHRS, CDR2 YFSETQ. CDR3 bases: TGCGCCAGCAGCTTGGACGGGAGCGGGGGGCAAGAGACCCAGTACTTC. Protein sequence: CASSLDGSGGQETQYF.

J is TRBJ1-2 and V is TRBV30; 8 nucleotides align to TRBD1. V was clipped by 8 bases and J by 4 bases; unmatched bases: 12. Germline CDR1 GTSNPN, CDR2 SVGIG (reference sequence). The CDR3 has 14 amino acids. CDR3 sequence: CAHSLGQGLYGYTF. The CDR3 DNA reads as TGTGCCCACTCACTTGGACAGGGACTCTATGGCTACACCTTC.

V and J are TRBV28 and TRBJ1-1, with 9 bases aligning to TRBD1. The germline CDR1 and CDR2 sequences are MDHEN and SYDVKM. The CDR3 length is 14 residues. Trimming took 6 bases from V and 6 from J; bases not matched to a gene: 8. The CDR3 sequence is CASRAQGARAEAFF. Written as DNA, the CDR3 is TGTGCCAGCAGGGCACAGGGGGCGAGGGCTGAAGCTTTCTTT.

The count of this clone is one. This rearrangement joins TRBV11-2 to TRBJ2-5; TRBD1 or TRBD2 may be the D gene (5 bases each). The V and J ends lost 1 base and 3 bases respectively, with 15 bases between them. This CDR3 has 16 amino acids. Germline lookup yields CDR1 SGHAT and CDR2 FQNNGV. In DNA, the CDR3 is TGTGCCAGCAGCTTAGCCCCAGGGACGGTGGAAGAGACCCAGTACTTC. It codes for CASSLAPGTVEETQYF.

This sequence joins TRBV5-5 and TRBJ1-6, with D possibly being TRBD1 (6 bases). The germline V gene has CDR1 SGHKS and CDR2 YYEKEE (reference sequence). V was cut by 0 bases and J by 7 bases, with 14 bases left in between. The CDR3 runs 16 residues. The CDR3 DNA reads as TGTGCCAGCAGCTTGGTTGGGGGGGCTAACAATTCACCCCTCCACTTT. Protein sequence: CASSLVGGANNSPLHF.

The V gene is TRBV29-1, the J gene TRBJ2-7; the D is unclear. Germline CDR1 reads SQVTM; CDR2 reads ANQGSEA. The V end was cut by 4 bases, the J end by 2 bases, with 15 bases between. The CDR3 runs to 14 residues. CDR3 sequence: CSVVMLVSPYEQYF. CDR3 DNA: TGCAGCGTTGTCATGCTCGTCAGCCCCTACGAGCAGTACTTC.

The V call is TRBV3-1 (or the pseudogene TRBV3-2), the J call TRBJ1-6; 8 bases fit TRBD1. Germline-derived CDR1 and CDR2 are LGHDT and YNNKEL (reference sequence). The trim removed 6 bases at V and 7 bases at J, leaving 11 bases unmatched. The CDR3 runs to 16 residues. The CDR3 loop reads CASSRQGYGENSPLHF. The CDR3 nucleotides are TGTGCCAGCAGTCGACAGGGGTATGGGGAGAATTCACCCCTCCACTTT.

This clone was observed once. The chain employs TRBV29-1 and TRBJ1-5; maybe TRBD1 (5 bases). The CDR3 runs 15 residues. V was clipped by 4 bases and J by 4 bases, with 17 bases between them. Germline CDR1 reads SQVTM; CDR2 reads ANQGSEA. The CDR3: CSVVTGTAGNQPQHF. The CDR3 DNA is TGCAGCGTTGTGACCGGGACTGCTGGTAATCAGCCCCAGCATTTT.

The chain is built from TRBV4-1 and TRBJ2-1; TRBD2 aligns across 7 bases. In germline, CDR1 is MGHRA, CDR2 YSYEKL. V shed 3 bases, J shed 8 bases, and the junction held 16 bases outside the gene matches. The CDR3 extends over 17 amino acids. In DNA, the CDR3 is TGCGCCAGCAGCCACTCCAACCGGGTTGCGGGAGCTGATGAGCAGTTCTTC. Translated, it gives CASSHSNRVAGADEQFF.

The chain links TRBV7-3 to TRBJ1-1; TRBD1 is a possible D gene (5 bases). Trimming left V 2 bases short and J 4 bases short, with 8 bases between. The germline CDR1 and CDR2 sequences are SGHTA and FQGTGA. The CDR3 extends over 13 amino acids. DNA for the CDR3: TGTGCCAGCAGCTTATCAGGGTCCACTGAAGCTTTCTTT. As protein: CASSLSGSTEAFF.

V and J are TRBV19 and TRBJ2-7; 11 nucleotides line up with TRBD2. CDR3 length: 14 residues. Germline V gene sequence: CDR1 LNHDA, CDR2 SQIVND (reference sequence). With V trimmed by 2 bases and J by 3 bases, 0 bases remained unmatched. CDR3 coding DNA: TGTGCCAGTAGTATACTAGCGGGAGGCTACGAGCAGTACTTC. Its protein is CASSILAGGYEQYF.